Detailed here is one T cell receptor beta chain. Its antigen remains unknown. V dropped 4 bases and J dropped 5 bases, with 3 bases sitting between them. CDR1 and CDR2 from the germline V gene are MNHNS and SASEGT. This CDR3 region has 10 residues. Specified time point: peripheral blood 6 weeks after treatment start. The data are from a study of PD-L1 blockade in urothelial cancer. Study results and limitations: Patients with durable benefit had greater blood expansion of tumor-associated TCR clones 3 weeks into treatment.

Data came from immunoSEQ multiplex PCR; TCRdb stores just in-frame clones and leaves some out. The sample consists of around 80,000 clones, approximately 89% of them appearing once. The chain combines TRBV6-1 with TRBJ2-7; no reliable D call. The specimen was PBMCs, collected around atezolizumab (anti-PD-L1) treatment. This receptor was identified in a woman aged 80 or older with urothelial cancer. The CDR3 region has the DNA TGTGCCAGCAGTGTCAACGAGCAGTACTTC. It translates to CASSVNEQYF.